These T cell receptor beta chains were read from a single sample in a study of Ad26.COV2.S vaccination and SARS-CoV-2 variants. The repertoire was sequenced with immunoSEQ multiplex PCR; TCRdb's copy has only in-frame clones and lacks some. The repertoire holds roughly 700,000 clones, with more than 80% as singletons. Here the sequenced sample was peripheral blood, taken in a trial of Ad26.COV2.S vaccine versus placebo. Every receptor here comes from a person aged 18 to 65 who received the Ad26.COV2.S COVID-19 vaccine or a placebo. The CDR3 runs from the conserved cysteine through the conserved F or W. The order of the fields is J gene, clone size, D gene, V gene, CDR3 protein, CDR3 DNA. A D gene is named only where the DNA matches it firmly. Size is omitted from some rows. Given values are once, few, many or a class for expanded clones.

J: TRBJ1-2; size: .; D: .; V: TRBV14; CDR3: CASSQRGALLGGYTF; DNA: TGTGCCAGCAGCCAAAGGGGGGCGTTACTAGGTGGCTACACCTTC
J: TRBJ2-3; size: .; D: .; V: TRBV19; CDR3: CVTRSTDTQYF; DNA: TGTGTTACCCGGAGCACAGATACGCAGTATTTT
J: TRBJ1-4; size: once; D: .; V: TRBV5-1; CDR3: CASSPGVRGEGEKLFF; DNA: TGCGCCAGCAGCCCCGGAGTACGGGGGGAGGGTGAAAAACTGTTTTTT
J: TRBJ1-2; size: .; D: .; V: TRBV20-1; CDR3: CSALWENGYTF; DNA: TGCAGTGCCCTTTGGGAAAATGGCTACACCTTC
J: TRBJ2-7; size: .; D: TRBD1; V: TRBV2; CDR3: CASLTGTATYEQYF; DNA: TGTGCCAGCTTAACCGGGACAGCAACCTACGAGCAGTACTTC
J: TRBJ1-5; size: .; D: TRBD1; V: TRBV19; CDR3: CASRDRGIPQHF; DNA: TGTGCCAGTCGGGACAGGGGAATTCCCCAGCATTTT
J: TRBJ2-1; size: .; D: .; V: TRBV5-1; CDR3: CASSDLSGNEQFF; DNA: TGCGCCAGCAGCGACCTGAGCGGCAATGAGCAGTTCTTC
J: TRBJ1-1; size: .; D: .; V: TRBV14; CDR3: CASSLMGVPLTEAFF; DNA: TGTGCCAGCAGTCTGATGGGGGTACCCCTCACTGAAGCTTTCTTT
J: TRBJ1-1; size: once; D: TRBD1; V: TRBV9; CDR3: CASSTRQGANTEAFF; DNA: TGTGCCAGCAGCACCCGACAGGGGGCGAACACTGAAGCTTTCTTT
J: TRBJ1-1; size: .; D: .; V: TRBV18; CDR3: CASSIDQNTEAFF; DNA: TGTGCCAGCTCGATCGATCAGAACACTGAAGCTTTCTTT
J: TRBJ2-7; size: .; D: TRBD2; V: TRBV5-6; CDR3: CASSLGLAGHEQYF; DNA: TGTGCCAGCAGCTTGGGACTAGCGGGACACGAGCAGTACTTC
J: TRBJ2-5; size: .; D: .; V: TRBV5-1; CDR3: CASSLHTGSGETQYF; DNA: TGCGCCAGCAGCTTACATACAGGGTCGGGGGAGACCCAGTACTTC
J: TRBJ1-2; size: .; D: .; V: TRBV29-1; CDR3: CSVGGGEANYGYTF; DNA: TGCAGCGTGGGGGGTGGAGAAGCTAACTATGGCTACACCTTC
J: TRBJ2-1; size: .; D: .; V: TRBV30; CDR3: CAWRKGRSYNEQFF; DNA: TGTGCCTGGAGGAAAGGCCGCTCCTACAATGAGCAGTTCTTC
J: TRBJ2-5; size: .; D: .; V: TRBV7-9; CDR3: CASSLGLVAGETQYF; DNA: TGTGCCAGCAGCTTAGGGCTGGTGGCCGGTGAGACCCAGTACTTC
J: TRBJ1-2; size: .; D: .; V: TRBV30; CDR3: CAWLGTRITGYTF; DNA: TGTGCCTGGTTAGGGACTCGGATAACGGGCTACACCTTC
J: TRBJ2-1; size: .; D: .; V: TRBV30; CDR3: CASDWGIQYDNEQFF; DNA: TGTGCCTCCGACTGGGGGATTCAGTATGACAATGAGCAGTTCTTC
J: TRBJ1-6; size: .; D: TRBD1; V: TRBV6-6; CDR3: CASSQQGSSYNSPLHF; DNA: TGTGCCAGCAGTCAACAGGGGAGCTCCTATAATTCACCCCTCCACTTT
J: TRBJ2-5; size: .; D: .; V: TRBV24-1; CDR3: CATSDSLWAGRETQYF; DNA: TGTGCCACCAGTGATTCCCTCTGGGCAGGACGAGAGACCCAGTACTTC
J: TRBJ2-3; size: .; D: TRBD2; V: TRBV5-4; CDR3: CASSSTSGITDTQYF; DNA: TGTGCCAGCAGCTCGACTAGCGGGATAACAGATACGCAGTATTTT
J: TRBJ2-7; size: .; D: TRBD2; V: TRBV30; CDR3: CAWSVGLAGVEQYF; DNA: TGTGCCTGGAGTGTAGGGCTAGCGGGAGTCGAGCAGTACTTC
J: TRBJ1-2; size: once; D: TRBD1; V: TRBV30; CDR3: CAWSNRDRAPNYGYTF; DNA: TGTGCCTGGAGCAACCGGGACAGGGCGCCTAACTATGGCTACACCTTC
J: TRBJ1-1; size: .; D: .; V: TRBV4-2; CDR3: CASSQEEADIMNTEAFF; DNA: TGTGCCAGCAGCCAAGAGGAGGCGGACATCATGAACACTGAAGCTTTCTTT
J: TRBJ2-6; size: .; D: .; V: TRBV6-1; CDR3: CASSEEGTGANVLTF; DNA: TGTGCCAGCAGTGAGGAAGGAACCGGGGCCAACGTCCTGACTTTC
J: TRBJ2-2; size: once; D: .; V: TRBV14; CDR3: CASSQGWTGELFF; DNA: TGTGCCAGCAGCCAAGGCTGGACCGGGGAGCTGTTTTTT
J: TRBJ2-5; size: .; D: TRBD2; V: TRBV10-2; CDR3: CASSEWIAGAQETQYF; DNA: TGCGCCAGCAGTGAGTGGATAGCGGGGGCCCAAGAGACCCAGTACTTC
J: TRBJ1-2; size: .; D: TRBD1; V: TRBV5-6; CDR3: CASSATFDRGDFGGYTF; DNA: TGTGCCAGCAGCGCAACCTTTGACAGGGGAGATTTCGGTGGCTACACCTTC
J: TRBJ2-2; size: .; D: TRBD2; V: TRBV11-2; CDR3: CASSFRLAGGPKTGELFF; DNA: TGTGCCAGCAGCTTCAGACTAGCGGGAGGGCCAAAAACCGGGGAGCTGTTTTTT
J: TRBJ1-1; size: .; D: .; V: TRBV23-1; CDR3: CASSQGLPMNTEAFF; DNA: TGCGCCAGCAGTCAGGGGTTACCTATGAACACTGAAGCTTTCTTT
J: TRBJ1-4; size: .; D: TRBD1; V: TRBV4-3; CDR3: CASSQSGTGSEKLFF; DNA: TGCGCCAGCAGCCAATCCGGGACAGGGAGCGAAAAACTGTTTTTT
J: TRBJ1-2; size: .; D: .; V: TRBV6-5; CDR3: CASSYSSGSYGYTF; DNA: TGTGCCAGCAGTTACTCGTCAGGGTCCTATGGCTACACCTTC
J: TRBJ2-1; size: .; D: TRBD2; V: TRBV4-2; CDR3: CASSHSSGGASYNEQFF; DNA: TGTGCCAGCAGCCACTCTAGCGGGGGGGCCTCCTACAATGAGCAGTTCTTC
J: TRBJ1-2; size: .; D: .; V: TRBV5-1; CDR3: CASSLTSYGYTF; DNA: TGCGCCAGCAGCTTGACCAGCTATGGCTACACCTTC
J: TRBJ2-7; size: .; D: .; V: TRBV6-5; CDR3: CASRSYDTAYEQYF; DNA: TGTGCCAGCAGAAGCTACGACACCGCCTACGAGCAGTACTTC
J: TRBJ2-7; size: few; D: .; V: TRBV12-3/TRBV12-4; CDR3: CASSFVRREQYF; DNA: TGTGCCAGCAGTTTCGTACGTCGCGAGCAGTACTTC
J: TRBJ2-2; size: .; D: TRBD2; V: TRBV30; CDR3: CAGRGSNTGELFF; DNA: TGTGCCGGGCGGGGGTCAAACACCGGGGAGCTGTTTTTT
J: TRBJ2-3; size: .; D: TRBD2; V: TRBV7-6; CDR3: CASSLLAGGTDTQYF; DNA: TGTGCCAGCAGCTTACTAGCGGGAGGCACAGATACGCAGTATTTT
J: TRBJ1-2; size: .; D: TRBD1; V: TRBV7-8; CDR3: CASSFGQGPFRTTNYGYTF; DNA: TGTGCCAGCAGCTTTGGACAGGGTCCGTTTCGGACAACTAACTATGGCTACACCTTC
J: TRBJ2-7; size: .; D: .; V: TRBV4-3; CDR3: CASSQGRGGLYEQYF; DNA: TGCGCCAGCAGCCAAGGGAGGGGTGGTCTCTACGAGCAGTACTTC
J: TRBJ1-6; size: .; D: .; V: TRBV15; CDR3: CATSRTPGDYNSPLHF; DNA: TGTGCCACCAGCAGAACCCCGGGGGACTATAATTCACCCCTCCACTTT
J: TRBJ2-1; size: .; D: .; V: TRBV11-3; CDR3: CASSSAAGSYNEQFF; DNA: TGTGCCAGCAGCTCCGCGGCGGGCTCCTACAATGAGCAGTTCTTC
J: TRBJ1-2; size: .; D: .; V: TRBV6-6; CDR3: CASEELSNYGYTF; DNA: TGTGCCAGCGAGGAGCTAAGTAACTATGGCTACACCTTC
J: TRBJ2-7; size: few; D: TRBD2; V: TRBV4-2; CDR3: CASSQGSSGAYEQYF; DNA: TGTGCCAGCAGCCAAGGCTCTAGCGGGGCCTACGAGCAGTACTTC
J: TRBJ2-1; size: .; D: TRBD2; V: TRBV7-8; CDR3: CASRRTSGDSSYNEQFF; DNA: TGTGCCAGCAGAAGGACTAGCGGGGACAGCTCCTACAATGAGCAGTTCTTC
J: TRBJ1-1; size: .; D: TRBD1; V: TRBV30; CDR3: CAWTRDRGRPEAFF; DNA: TGTGCCTGGACCCGGGACAGGGGGCGGCCTGAAGCTTTCTTT
J: TRBJ1-1; size: .; D: .; V: TRBV24-1; CDR3: CATMGEGPEAFF; DNA: TGTGCCACCATGGGGGAGGGCCCTGAAGCTTTCTTT
J: TRBJ2-5; size: .; D: .; V: TRBV20-1; CDR3: CSASRGQQETQYF; DNA: TGCAGTGCTAGTAGAGGCCAGCAAGAGACCCAGTACTTC
J: TRBJ2-1; size: once; D: .; V: TRBV19; CDR3: CASSDSVARYNEQFF; DNA: TGTGCCAGCTCCGATTCGGTAGCGCGATACAATGAGCAGTTCTTC
J: TRBJ1-2; size: once; D: TRBD1; V: TRBV5-6; CDR3: CASSFQGAGYTF; DNA: TGTGCCAGCAGCTTCCAGGGGGCTGGCTACACCTTC
J: TRBJ1-1; size: .; D: TRBD1; V: TRBV27; CDR3: CASSLILDRGTEAFF; DNA: TGTGCCAGCAGTTTAATTTTAGACAGGGGCACTGAAGCTTTCTTT